The next 6 T cell receptor beta chains were all read from a single sample in a study of cytomegalovirus exposure and HLA in healthy donors. The study ran its PCR with 60 Vbeta and 13 Jbeta primers. Assay used: immunoSEQ multiplex PCR; TCRdb lists only in-frame clones, some missing. The sample holds some 130,000 clones, roughly 84% seen once. The sequencing input was PBMCs. The receptors were gathered from a boy between 10 and 17 years old in good health and CMV-seronegative.

The chain joins TRBV19 to TRBJ2-2; 15 bases agree with TRBD2. The CDR3 sequence is 17 residues long. In germline, CDR1 is LNHDA, CDR2 SQIVND (reference sequence). The ends lost 6 bases at V and 6 bases at J; junction bases unmatched: 8. The CDR3 reads CASSDTGLAGGPGELFF. In nucleotides, the CDR3 is TGTGCCAGTAGCGACACTGGACTAGCGGGGGGGCCCGGGGAGCTGTTTTTT.

The V call is TRBV5-4, the J call TRBJ1-2; the match to TRBD1 covers 7 bases. Looked up from germline, CDR1 is SGHNT and CDR2 is YYREEE (reference sequence). This CDR3 has 14 residues. The ends lost 6 bases at V and 7 bases at J; junction bases unmatched: 12. The CDR3: CASILRGRVGGYTF. The CDR3 DNA follows: TGTGCCAGCATCCTGAGGGGGCGCGTTGGTGGCTACACCTTC.

This chain links TRBV7-3 with TRBJ2-3; TRBD2 aligns across 9 bases. The CDR3 spans 14 residues. Trimming cost V 5 bases and J 6 bases; bases outside gene matches: 6. CDR1 is SGHTA, CDR2 FQGTGA, per germline. CDR3 DNA: TGTGCCAGCAGCGGACTAGCGAGGGAGGATACGCAGTATTTT. This gives the protein CASSGLAREDTQYF.

The chain joins TRBV29-1 to TRBJ2-6; D is unclear. CDR1 SQVTM and CDR2 ANQGSEA come from the germline V gene. The V end lost 5 bases, the J end lost 0 bases, and 11 bases lay between the germline ends. The CDR3 consists of 15 residues. CDR3 coding DNA: TGCAGCGTTTTAGCTGAAACCTCTGGGGCCAACGTCCTGACTTTC. This translates into CSVLAETSGANVLTF.

This clone was recorded only once. The CDR3 bases are TGTGCCAGCAGCTCGGGACAAAACCCTGAAGCTTTCTTT. It yields the protein CASSSGQNPEAFF. The chain is built from TRBV7-9 and TRBJ1-1; a possible D gene is TRBD1 (6 bases). CDR1 is SEHNR, CDR2 FQNEAQ, per germline (reference sequence). V lost 4 bases and J 6 bases, leaving 12 bases between the germline ends. This CDR3 spans 13 amino acids.

The chain joins TRBV5-8 to TRBJ2-2; no clear D. The CDR3 consists of 13 residues. V shed 2 bases and J shed 6 bases, with 8 bases lying between them. CDR1 and CDR2 from the germline V gene are SGHTS and YDEGEE. The CDR3 nucleotides are TGTGCCAGCAGCTTCATTCACTCCGGGGAGCTGTTTTTT. Encoded protein: CASSFIHSGELFF.